The 18 T cell receptor beta chains listed next were all sequenced from one sample in a study of CXCR3-negative and CXCR3-positive naive CD8 T cells. Study-level points and caveats: Comparison of naive cells showed more hydrophobic TRB CDR3s in CXCR3-positive than in CXCR3-negative naive cells.

Antigens for these TCRs are unknown. In preparing the TRB cDNA libraries, 5' RACE with UMI labels was used. Following a re-call of the 5' RACE reads, TCRdb has one entry per CDR3 protein and lacks DNA. The ten most abundant clones cover around 1.5% of a sample with some 6,600 distinct CDR3 sequences. Sequencing input: naive CXCR3+ CD8+ T cells from blood. The sample's subset: CD45RO-CCR7+CD27+CD95- naive CD8+ T cells expressing CXCR3 (TNR3+). Receptor source: a human donor in good health. Some clones in this sample may be carry-over from other donors' samples.

This chain links TRBV12-5 with TRBJ1-1. The CDR3 runs 17 residues. The V gene's germline CDR1 is LGHNT and CDR2 FRNRAP. The CDR3 is CASGLKPPGSMNTEAFF.

The chain recombines TRBV7-8 with TRBJ2-7; TCRdb selects TRBD1, and the lack of DNA leaves this call unchecked. Germline loops: CDR1 SGHVS, CDR2 FQNEAQ. CDR3 length equals 12 residues. The CDR3 loop is CASSLGGAEQYF.

This sequence joins TRBV4-1 and TRBJ1-4. CDR3 size: 16 residues. CDR1 MGHRA and CDR2 YSYEKL come from the germline V gene. The CDR3 reads CASSRKVGTANEKLFF.

The chain combines TRBV19 with TRBJ2-4. The CDR3 runs to 12 residues. CDR1 is LNHDA, CDR2 SQIVND, per germline (reference sequence). CDR3 sequence reads: CASSESWDIQYF.

The J gene is TRBJ1-4, the V gene TRBV13. CDR3 length: 13 amino acids. CDR1 and CDR2 from the germline V gene are PRHDT and FYEKMQ (reference sequence). The CDR3 spells CASSFGMGDKLFF.

This clonotype is deemed medium-sized (0.01 to 0.1%) by its frequency. The J gene is TRBJ1-1, the V gene TRBV5-1. The CDR3 is 16 amino acids. The germline V gene encodes CDR1 SGHRS and CDR2 YFSETQ. The chain's CDR3 is CASSPEPTALNTEAFF.

This chain uses TRBV9 with TRBJ2-7; TCRdb's D call, TRBD1, is unchecked because there is no DNA. From germline, CDR1 is SGDLS and CDR2 YYNGEE. The CDR3 totals 11 residues. The CDR3 is CASAVGQEQYF.

This rearrangement joins TRBV7-9 to TRBJ2-7; there is no DNA to check the TCRdb D call of TRBD1. Germline V gene sequence: CDR1 SEHNR, CDR2 FQNEAQ (reference sequence). This CDR3 is built from 13 residues. CDR3: CASSSDIAREQYF.

This clonotype is called medium-sized based on its frequency. The chain carries TRBV14 and TRBJ2-7; TCRdb's D gene call, TRBD1, goes unchecked for lack of DNA. The CDR3 consists of 12 residues. CDR1 SGHDN and CDR2 FVKESK come from the germline V gene. The CDR3 is CASRGQGHEQYF.

In terms of frequency, this clonotype is medium-sized. The chain has TRBV28 and TRBJ2-1; TCRdb designates TRBD2, a call that cannot be tested without DNA. This CDR3 is built from 15 residues. Germline CDR1 MDHEN, CDR2 SYDVKM. The CDR3 loop reads CASSSGLAGYNEQFF. Supplemented by reference TRBV28 and TRBJ2-1, the full variable domain reads DVKVTQSSRYLVKRTGEKVFLECVQDMDHENMFWYRQDPGLGLRLIYFSYDVKMKEKGDIPEGYSVSREKKERFSLILESASTNQTSMYLCASSSGLAGYNEQFFGPGTRLTVL.

The J gene is TRBJ2-7, the V gene TRBV2; checking the TCRdb D call of TRBD1 is not possible without DNA. Germline CDR1 reads SNHLY; CDR2 reads FYNNEI. The CDR3 covers 13 residues. The CDR3 sequence: CASCRTPTYEQYF.

Considering frequency, this clonotype is medium-sized. The genes are TRBV12-5 and TRBJ2-4; the D call from TCRdb, TRBD1, cannot be confirmed without DNA. Germline loops: CDR1 LGHNT, CDR2 FRNRAP. The CDR3 is 15 residues long. CDR3 sequence: CASGLRERGENIQYF.

The chain carries TRBV20-1 and TRBJ2-1. In germline, CDR1 is DFQATT, CDR2 SNEGSKA (reference sequence). This CDR3 region has 15 residues. CDR3 region: CSARGSGSSYNEQFF.

The J gene is TRBJ2-7, the V gene TRBV13; TCRdb designates TRBD1, a call that cannot be tested without DNA. From germline, CDR1 is PRHDT and CDR2 FYEKMQ (reference sequence). The CDR3 spans 12 residues. The CDR3 protein is CASSSLVNEQYF.

This rearrangement joins TRBV29-1 to TRBJ2-5; no DNA is available, so the TRBD2 call from TCRdb remains unchecked. Germline CDR1 reads SQVTM; CDR2 reads ANQGSEA. The CDR3 runs 14 residues. CDR3 in amino acids: CSVTLTSGEETQYF.

This clonotype is called medium-sized (0.01 to 0.1%) based on its frequency. CDR3 residues: CASSFQNYEQYF. The rearrangement links TRBV13 to TRBJ2-7. The germline V gene has CDR1 PRHDT and CDR2 FYEKMQ (reference sequence). This CDR3 has 12 residues.

This clonotype is medium-sized by frequency. The rearrangement uses TRBV7-9 and TRBJ1-5; TCRdb outputs TRBD1, but without DNA this stays unchecked. The CDR3 is 16 amino acids. Per germline, CDR1 SEHNR and CDR2 FQNEAQ (reference sequence). CDR3 region: CASSLGLGQENQPQHF.

V and J are TRBV5-1 and TRBJ1-5; TCRdb outputs TRBD1, but without DNA this stays unchecked. This CDR3 comprises 13 residues. Germline lookup yields CDR1 SGHRS and CDR2 YFSETQ. The chain's CDR3 is CASSFGGNQPQHF.